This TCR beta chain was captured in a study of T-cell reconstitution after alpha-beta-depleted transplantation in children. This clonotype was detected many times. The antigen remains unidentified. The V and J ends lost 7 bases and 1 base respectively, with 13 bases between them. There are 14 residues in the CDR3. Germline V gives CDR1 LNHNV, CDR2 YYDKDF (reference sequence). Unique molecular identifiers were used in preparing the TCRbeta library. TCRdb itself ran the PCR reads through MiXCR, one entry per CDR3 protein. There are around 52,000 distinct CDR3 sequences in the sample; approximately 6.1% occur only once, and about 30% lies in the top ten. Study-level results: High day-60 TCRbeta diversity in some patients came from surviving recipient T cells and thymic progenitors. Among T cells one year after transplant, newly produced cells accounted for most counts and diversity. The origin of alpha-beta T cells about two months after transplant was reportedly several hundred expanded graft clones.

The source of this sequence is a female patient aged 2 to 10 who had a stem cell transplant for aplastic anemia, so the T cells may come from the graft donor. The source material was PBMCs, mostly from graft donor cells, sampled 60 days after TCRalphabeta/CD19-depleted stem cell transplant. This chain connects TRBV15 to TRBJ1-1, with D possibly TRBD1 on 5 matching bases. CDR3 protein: CATTRERGNTEAFF. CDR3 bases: TGTGCCACCACCAGGGAAAGGGGGAACACTGAAGCTTTCTTT.